One and the same sample provided the 24 T cell receptor beta chains below, sequenced in a study of T cells in Graves' hyperthyroidism and ophthalmopathy. Amplified regions were TCR beta CDR3 sequences from RNA transcripts. Primed by the HTBI set, a first-round RT-PCR was run on the TCR CDR3. TCRdb recomputed calls from the multiplex PCR reads with MiXCR, one row per CDR3 protein. The sample has 500,000 to 550,000 distinct CDR3 sequences, 15% to 20% seen once. Sequenced input: blood. These receptor sequences come from a man aged 35 to 55 with Graves' ophthalmopathy.

The table lists this clonotype with many counts. The CDR3: CASSLGRGLQGPDTQYF. DNA of the CDR3: TGTGCCAGCAGCTTAGGGCGCGGTCTACAGGGTCCAGATACGCAGTATTTT. The chain links TRBV11-2 to TRBJ2-3; perhaps TRBD1 as D (6 bases). V lost 1 base and J lost 4, with 18 bases in between. Germline CDR1 reads SGHAT; CDR2 reads FQNNGV. The length of the CDR3 is 17 residues.

As regards this clonotype: One end of the junction is discordant with germline, which a read error may explain. The CDR3 here is CASSIQGRINYGYTF. The CDR3 bases are TGTGCCAGCAGCATACAGGGGCGGATTAACTATGGATACACCTTC. The chain joins TRBV6-1 to TRBJ1-2; 7 nucleotides align to TRBD1. This CDR3 contains 15 residues. From germline, CDR1 is MNHNS and CDR2 SASEGT.

This clonotype has a handful of counts. The J gene is TRBJ1-1, the V gene TRBV10-3; no definite D call. V was shortened by 3 bases and J by 3 bases, with 8 bases between the two germline ends. The CDR3 runs 13 residues. CDR1 is ENHRY, CDR2 SYGVKD, per germline. The CDR3: CAISEGIDTEAFF. In DNA, the CDR3 is TGTGCCATCAGTGAAGGGATCGACACTGAAGCTTTCTTT.

This chain connects TRBV5-6 to TRBJ2-4; D is uncertain. Per the germline V gene, CDR1 is SGHDT and CDR2 is YYEEEE. The V and J ends lost 0 bases and 4 bases respectively, with 8 bases between them. The CDR3 loop spans 14 amino acids. CDR3 sequence reads: CASSLGYSKNIQYF. The DNA of the CDR3 is TGTGCCAGCAGCTTGGGGTACAGTAAAAACATTCAGTACTTC.

This clonotype occurred a few times. The CDR3 DNA sequence: TGTGCCAGCAGCGTAGGACAGGGAAACGGGGAGCTGTTTTTT. Amino acid sequence: CASSVGQGNGELFF. The chain is built from TRBV9 and TRBJ2-2; TRBD1 aligns across 7 bases. Germline trimming cut 0 bases from V and 7 bases from J; bases unmatched to any gene: 3. Germline CDR1 and CDR2: SGDLS and YYNGEE. The CDR3 is 14 amino acids.

This clonotype was seen a single time. This chain links TRBV10-1 with TRBJ2-2, with 7 bases that match TRBD2. Germline V gene data show CDR1 as WNHNN and CDR2 as SYGVQD (reference sequence). V shed 4 bases, J shed 7 bases, and the junction held 6 bases outside the gene matches. The CDR3 runs to 14 residues. CDR3 loop: CASSGLLANGELFF. CDR3 coding DNA: TGCGCCAGCAGTGGGTTACTAGCGAACGGGGAGCTGTTTTTT.

In this sample, this clonotype turned up many times. This chain connects TRBV6-1 to TRBJ2-5; D perhaps matches TRBD1 (6 bases). From germline, CDR1 is MNHNS and CDR2 SASEGT. The CDR3 runs 14 residues. V dropped 5 bases and J dropped 1 base, with 11 bases sitting between them. The CDR3 loop reads CASSLDRFQETQYF. In DNA form, the CDR3 reads TGTGCCAGCAGTTTGGACAGATTCCAAGAGACCCAGTACTTC.

The rearrangement joins TRBV9 to TRBJ2-3, with D perhaps assigned TRBD1 or TRBD2 (5 bases each). This CDR3 is built from 15 residues. V was shortened by 0 bases and J by 1 base, with 9 bases between the two germline ends. Germline V gene data show CDR1 as SGDLS and CDR2 as YYNGEE. The CDR3 DNA reads as TGTGCCAGCAGCGTAGGGCCGGGGCGCACAGATACGCAGTATTTT. Translated: CASSVGPGRTDTQYF.

This clonotype was picked up many times. The chain uses TRBV7-2 and TRBJ2-7; D not resolved. CDR1 is SGHTA, CDR2 FQGNSA, per germline. CDR3 length: 14 amino acids. V was clipped by 5 bases and J by 0 bases, with 11 bases between them. The CDR3 nucleotides read TGTGCCAGCAGCCGCCTGCATAGCTCCTACGAGCAGTACTTC. This encodes CASSRLHSSYEQYF.

This chain links TRBV4-1 with TRBJ1-1; possible D gene TRBD1, 5 bases. Trimming stripped 0 bases from V and 4 bases from J, with 18 bases between. CDR3 length equals 17 residues. CDR1 is MGHRA, CDR2 YSYEKL, per germline. Written as DNA, the CDR3 is TGCGCCAGCAGCCAAGATCCCGGGGCATCGACGGGCACTGAAGCTTTCTTT. Its protein is CASSQDPGASTGTEAFF.

This clonotype was seen many times. The V call is TRBV4-2, the J call TRBJ2-3, with 11 nucleotides matching TRBD2. Germline assignment: CDR1 LGHNA and CDR2 YNFKEQ. Germline trimming cut 2 bases from V and 6 bases from J; bases unmatched to any gene: 7. The CDR3 contains 16 residues. The CDR3 DNA reads TGTGCCAGCAGCCAACACCCGGGACTAGCGGACGATACGCAGTATTTT. Its translation is CASSQHPGLADDTQYF.

The V call is TRBV6-9, the J call TRBJ2-5, with D perhaps TRBD1 or TRBD2 (7 bases each). The germline CDR1 and CDR2 sequences are MNHGY and SVAAGI. V lost 3 bases and J 6 bases, leaving 14 bases between the germline ends. This CDR3 has 14 residues. As DNA, the CDR3 is TGTGCCAGCAGTTACAGGGGGGGCGAAAAGACCCAGTACTTC. Amino acids: CASSYRGGEKTQYF.

This clonotype was recorded at least ten times. This chain joins TRBV20-1 and TRBJ1-2; perhaps TRBD1 as D (6 bases). Trimming pared 5 bases from V and 5 bases from J, leaving 18 bases between. Looked up from germline, CDR1 is DFQATT and CDR2 is SNEGSKA (reference sequence). The CDR3 spans 14 residues. The CDR3 region is CSARNQQGWYGYTF. The CDR3 DNA reads TGCAGTGCTCGCAACCAACAGGGATGGTATGGCTACACCTTC.

The genes are TRBV20-1 and TRBJ2-5; 12 bases align to TRBD2. Trimming removed 5 bases from V and 5 bases from J; junction bases left unmatched: 9. The V gene's germline CDR1 is DFQATT and CDR2 SNEGSKA (reference sequence). The CDR3 is 15 amino acids. CDR3 bases: TGCAGTGCTGTTCCTAGCGGGAGGGCCGTGGAGACCCAGTACTTC. Protein sequence: CSAVPSGRAVETQYF.

This clonotype was found many times. The genes are TRBV5-5 and TRBJ1-2; possibly TRBD1 for D (6 bases). Between the trimmed V and J ends, which lost 4 bases and 1 base, there was a span of 26 bases. Germline loops: CDR1 SGHKS, CDR2 YYEKEE (reference sequence). The CDR3 extends over 19 amino acids. CDR3 in DNA: TGTGCCAGCAGCCCTGGGTTGTCAGGGGTCGGTTGGAGTAACTATGGCTACACCTTC. This codes for CASSPGLSGVGWSNYGYTF.

A few counts support this clonotype. The chain links TRBV29-1 to TRBJ2-5; D unresolved. V dropped 1 base and J dropped 0 bases, with 6 bases sitting between them. This CDR3 comprises 13 residues. Germline CDR1 reads SQVTM; CDR2 reads ANQGSEA. The CDR3 here is CSVEGGYQETQYF. In DNA form, the CDR3 reads TGCAGCGTTGAAGGCGGCTACCAAGAGACCCAGTACTTC. The full variable domain, in which reference TRBV29-1 and TRBJ2-5 provide the parts outside the CDR3, is SAVISQKPSRDICQRGTSLTIQCQVDSQVTMMFWYRQQPGQSLTLIATANQGSEATYESGFVIDKFPISRPNLTFSTLTVSNMSPEDSSIYLCSVEGGYQETQYFGPGTRLLVL.

The sample holds a few counts of this clonotype. The genes are TRBV12-3 or TRBV12-4 and TRBJ1-1, with 7 bases lining up with TRBD1. After removal of 5 bases from V and 9 bases from J, the junction contained 9 bases not matched to a gene. There are 13 residues in the CDR3. The CDR3 DNA reads as TGTGCCAGCAGTACTCCGCCGGGACAGAAAGCTTTCTTT. Protein sequence: CASSTPPGQKAFF.

This clonotype was seen more than once but under ten times. The chain combines TRBV4-3 with TRBJ1-4; D possibly corresponds to TRBD1 (5 bases). V lost 0 bases and J lost 7, with 15 bases in between. This CDR3 is 16 amino acids long. In germline, CDR1 is LGHNA, CDR2 YSLEER. Here the CDR3 reads CASSQEYRSSSEKLFF. The CDR3 nucleotides read TGCGCCAGCAGCCAAGAGTACAGGTCTAGTAGTGAAAAACTGTTTTTT.

This clonotype was seen at least ten times. V usage is TRBV12-3 or TRBV12-4 and J usage is TRBJ2-1; no definite D call. The CDR3 has 14 amino acids. Trimming took off 5 bases at V and 7 bases at J, with 15 bases between the two ends. The CDR3 DNA follows: TGTGCCAGCAGTCCCGCCGAAGCCCCAAATGAGCAGTTCTTC. As protein: CASSPAEAPNEQFF.

This clonotype was counted at least ten times. The rearrangement uses TRBV11-2 and TRBJ2-1, with D possibly being TRBD2 (6 bases). Between the trimmed V and J ends, which lost 8 bases and 7 bases, there was a span of 18 bases. This CDR3 has 14 residues. The germline V gene has CDR1 SGHAT and CDR2 FQNNGV. This chain's CDR3 is CASGPGLPGNEQFF. The CDR3 DNA follows: TGTGCCAGCGGCCCGGGACTCCCGGGGAATGAGCAGTTCTTC.

This chain joins TRBV14 and TRBJ2-1; 14 nucleotides line up with TRBD2. The CDR3 is 19 amino acids. Germline loops: CDR1 SGHDN, CDR2 FVKESK. V dropped 0 bases and J dropped 7; count of bases not matched to a gene: 11. The CDR3 DNA follows: TGTGCCAGCAGCCAAGATAGACTAGCGGGAGGGCCGATCCTAAATGAGCAGTTCTTC. It yields the protein CASSQDRLAGGPILNEQFF.

The chain links TRBV5-6 to TRBJ2-1, with 7 bases aligning to TRBD2. V was clipped by 4 bases and J by 4 bases; unmatched bases: 20. Germline V lookup: CDR1 SGHDT, CDR2 YYEEEE. The CDR3 sequence is 19 residues long. The CDR3 nucleotides read TGTGCCAGCAGCCCGCCGGGAGGCGTGAGGGCGGGGGAGTACAATGAGCAGTTCTTC. This codes for CASSPPGGVRAGEYNEQFF.

This clonotype was found many times. This sequence joins TRBV6-1 and TRBJ1-1; 8 bases align to TRBD1. Germline V gene sequence: CDR1 MNHNS, CDR2 SASEGT. Losses at the gene ends were 7 bases for V and 5 bases for J; bases not matched to a gene: 9. The length of the CDR3 is 14 residues. The CDR3 region has the DNA TGTGCCAGCATCGACAGGGGCGGGTGGACTGAAGCTTTCTTT. Translating it yields CASIDRGGWTEAFF.

CDR3 residues: CASSISGVASYEQYF. DNA of the CDR3: TGTGCCAGTAGTATATCCGGGGTGGCCTCCTACGAGCAGTACTTC. The rearrangement links TRBV19 to TRBJ2-7; the D gene is possibly TRBD2 (5 bases). The CDR3 spans 15 residues. Germline V CDR1 and CDR2: LNHDA, SQIVND (reference sequence). V lost 2 bases and J lost 0, with 11 bases in between.